This T cell receptor (beta chain) was captured in a study of TIL therapy for anti-PD-1-resistant metastatic lung cancer. In the study overall: Tumors had a median PD-L1 proportion score of approximately 6%.

The immunoSEQ assay was v3. The data were produced by immunoSEQ multiplex PCR, yet TCRdb's version contains in-frame clones alone and is incomplete. This table holds more than 90,000 clones, around three fifths found once. In regard to this clone: The antigen remains unidentified.

Time point reported: pre-treatment sample, taken before nivolumab and TIL therapy. The tumor samples were excised metastases, mostly pleural nodules or supraclavicular lymph nodes. General study points: TIL cultures after expansion showed higher clonality and lower diversity than baseline tumor (median about 6% vs 30%).

The sample in question was tumor tissue, obtained at baseline. The receptor comes from a person aged 25-80 years with non-small cell lung cancer.

The chain's CDR3 is CASSYMGQGSYEQYF. The DNA for the CDR3 is TGTGCCAGCAGTTACATGGGACAGGGCTCCTACGAGCAGTACTTC. V usage is TRBV6-5 and J usage is TRBJ2-7; 9 positions agree with TRBD1. The CDR3 loop spans 15 amino acids. Germline CDR1 is MNHEY and CDR2 is SVGAGI. The junction had 2 bases not matched to a gene; V was cut back by 2 bases and J by 0 bases.